This TCR beta chain was retrieved from a study of early T cells in non-severe SARS-CoV-2 infection. Notes on the study in general: Private and CD4 specificities were missed by VDJdb matching, skewed to anti-spike CD8.

V was clipped by 5 bases and J by 6 bases, with 16 bases between them. Germline values: CDR1 MDHEN, CDR2 SYDVKM. This CDR3 has 15 residues. Researchers attached unique molecular identifiers to individual cDNA molecules. TCRdb reprocessed the 5' RACE reads with MiXCR, giving one entry per CDR3 protein. The sample lists roughly 48,000 distinct CDR3 sequences, over 5% occurring once. Turning to this clonotype: Its cognate antigen is unknown.

This TCR was sampled from an adult who was a healthcare worker with PCR-confirmed SARS-CoV-2 infection or an uninfected control (not recorded which). The sample comprised whole blood. The genes are TRBV28 and TRBJ2-2, with D perhaps TRBD2 (7 bases). In nucleotides, the CDR3 is TGTGCCAGCAGTCGGGTACGGGGGGCCCCCGGGGAGCTGTTTTTT. This translates into CASSRVRGAPGELFF.